The 9 T cell receptor beta chains below all came from one sample that was sequenced in a study of OX40 agonist ivuxolimab in advanced cancers. Method: immunoSEQ multiplex PCR; TCRdb's copy keeps in-frame clones and lacks some. The repertoire holds 30,000 to 45,000 clones, with more than 75% as singletons. The material sequenced was CD4+ or CD8+ T cells sorted from blood, taken in a trial of the OX40 agonist ivuxolimab. These receptors were obtained from an adult with an advanced solid tumor such as melanoma, head and neck, liver or kidney cancer.

This clone has just one count. The rearrangement joins TRBV30 to TRBJ2-1; D ambiguous. Germline V gene data show CDR1 as GTSNPN and CDR2 as SVGIG (reference sequence). V lost 8 bases and J 0 bases, leaving 11 bases between the germline ends. The CDR3 contains 13 residues. The CDR3 loop is CALYSSSYNEQFF. The CDR3 DNA sequence: TGTGCCCTTTACTCTAGCTCCTACAATGAGCAGTTCTTC.

This chain links TRBV10-2 with TRBJ2-5; no reliable D call. V lost 2 bases and J lost 5, with 3 bases in between. The CDR3 extends over 11 amino acids. Germline V gene data show CDR1 as WSHSY and CDR2 as SAAADI. CDR3 residues: CASSEGETQYF. The CDR3 bases are TGCGCCAGCAGTGAGGGGGAGACCCAGTACTTC.

This rearrangement joins TRBV5-1 to TRBJ2-2; TRBD1 is a possible D gene (6 bases). Germline-derived CDR1 and CDR2 are SGHRS and YFSETQ. Trimming cost V 0 bases and J 4 bases, with 13 bases left between them. CDR3 length equals 16 residues. The chain's CDR3 is CASSLEVGASTGELFF. CDR3 bases: TGCGCCAGCAGCTTGGAGGTGGGGGCAAGCACCGGGGAGCTGTTTTTT.

The rearrangement joins TRBV28 to TRBJ1-4; 9 positions agree with TRBD1. J was trimmed by 2 bases and V by 2 bases; bases with no gene match: 6. This CDR3 has 17 residues. Germline CDR1 reads MDHEN; CDR2 reads SYDVKM. CDR3 amino acids: CASSLLYRGRTNEKLFF. In DNA form, the CDR3 reads TGTGCCAGCAGTTTACTATACAGGGGGCGGACTAATGAAAAACTGTTTTTT.

The gene calls are TRBV28 and TRBJ2-6; maybe TRBD2 (6 bases). This CDR3 has 15 residues. Germline V gene data show CDR1 as MDHEN and CDR2 as SYDVKM. Trimming shortened V by 5 bases and J by 0 bases, and 8 bases separated the two germline ends. This CDR3 reads CASSGGFSGANVLTF. The CDR3 DNA reads TGTGCCAGCAGTGGGGGGTTCTCTGGGGCCAACGTCCTGACTTTC.

The genes are TRBV7-3 and TRBJ1-1; D gene unclear. Germline V CDR1 and CDR2: SGHTA, FQGTGA. There are 14 residues in the CDR3. The V end was cut by 5 bases, the J end by 2 bases, with 12 bases between. The CDR3 here is CASSLGPFNTEAFF. In DNA, the CDR3 is TGTGCCAGCAGCCTCGGGCCGTTTAACACTGAAGCTTTCTTT. Full variable domain (missing parts from reference TRBV7-3 and TRBJ1-1): GAGVSQTPSNKVTEKGKYVELRCDPISGHTALYWYRQSLGQGPEFLIYFQGTGAADDSGLPNDRFFAVRPEGSVSTLKIQRTERGDSAVYLCASSLGPFNTEAFFGQGTRLTVV.

This clone rates as medium-sized. This chain links TRBV5-4 with TRBJ1-6, with D possibly being TRBD1 (6 bases). The V end was cut by 0 bases, the J end by 10 bases, with 17 bases between. In germline, CDR1 is SGHNT, CDR2 YYREEE (reference sequence). CDR3 size: 16 residues. The CDR3 DNA follows: TGTGCCAGCAGCTTGGCCGGGGGGGCTTTGAGCTCACCCCTCCACTTT. Translation gives CASSLAGGALSSPLHF.

V is TRBV6-1 and J is TRBJ2-1; possible D gene TRBD1, 5 bases. The length of the CDR3 is 14 residues. Germline V gives CDR1 MNHNS, CDR2 SASEGT. V gave up 6 bases and J gave up 0 bases, with 9 bases separating them. CDR3 sequence: CASRRQSSYNEQFF. As DNA, the CDR3 is TGTGCCAGCAGGAGACAGAGCTCCTACAATGAGCAGTTCTTC.

The chain recombines TRBV2 with TRBJ1-1; the D is unclear. The germline V gene has CDR1 SNHLY and CDR2 FYNNEI. The CDR3 consists of 13 residues. V was cut by 3 bases and J by 3 bases, with 8 bases left in between. The CDR3 loop is CASSEGYYTEAFF. The CDR3 DNA reads as TGTGCCAGCAGTGAGGGTTATTACACTGAAGCTTTCTTT. Complete variable domain (other parts from reference TRBV2 and TRBJ1-1): EPEVTQTPSHQVTQMGQEVILRCVPISNHLYFYWYRQILGQKVEFLVSFYNNEISEKSEIFDDQFSVERPDGSNFTLKIRSTKLEDSAMYFCASSEGYYTEAFFGQGTRLTVV.